This TCR beta chain was sequenced during a study of T cells after yellow fever vaccination. Study as a whole: Some fractions had low cell numbers, and these were prepared with SMART-Seq v4 Ultra Low Input.

V lost 0 bases, J lost 0 bases, and 13 bases lay in between. The CDR3 runs 16 residues. The germline CDR1 and CDR2 sequences are SGDLS and YYNGEE. The 5'RACE template-switching step produced TCR cDNA and added a universal primer site and UMIs. TCRdb re-analysed the 5' RACE reads in MiXCR, keeping a single row per CDR3 protein. Counted here are 250,000 to 300,000 distinct CDR3 sequences, 10% to 15% occurring once; the ten biggest clones make up about 0.51%. Study-wide results and caveats: Just a small share of clonotypes turned up in the CD4 compartment as well as the CD8 compartment.

This clonotype was observed a few times. Its antigen is not identified. The V gene is TRBV9, the J gene TRBJ2-7; the D call may be TRBD1 or TRBD2 (6 bases each). The TCR sequence derives from a man aged 25 to 40 who received the YFV17D yellow fever vaccine. Specimen: CD4+ T cells sorted from PBMCs, collected 45 days after the yellow fever booster vaccination. The CDR3 spells CASSVEGGHSSYEQYF. CDR3 nucleotide sequence: TGTGCCAGCAGCGTAGAGGGGGGACATTCCTCCTACGAGCAGTACTTC. Together with reference TRBV9 and TRBJ2-7, the CDR3 gives the full variable domain: DSGVTQTPKHLITATGQRVTLRCSPRSGDLSVYWYQQSLDQGLQFLIQYYNGEERAKGNILERFSAQQFPDLHSELNLSSLELGDSALYFCASSVEGGHSSYEQYFGPGTRLTVT.